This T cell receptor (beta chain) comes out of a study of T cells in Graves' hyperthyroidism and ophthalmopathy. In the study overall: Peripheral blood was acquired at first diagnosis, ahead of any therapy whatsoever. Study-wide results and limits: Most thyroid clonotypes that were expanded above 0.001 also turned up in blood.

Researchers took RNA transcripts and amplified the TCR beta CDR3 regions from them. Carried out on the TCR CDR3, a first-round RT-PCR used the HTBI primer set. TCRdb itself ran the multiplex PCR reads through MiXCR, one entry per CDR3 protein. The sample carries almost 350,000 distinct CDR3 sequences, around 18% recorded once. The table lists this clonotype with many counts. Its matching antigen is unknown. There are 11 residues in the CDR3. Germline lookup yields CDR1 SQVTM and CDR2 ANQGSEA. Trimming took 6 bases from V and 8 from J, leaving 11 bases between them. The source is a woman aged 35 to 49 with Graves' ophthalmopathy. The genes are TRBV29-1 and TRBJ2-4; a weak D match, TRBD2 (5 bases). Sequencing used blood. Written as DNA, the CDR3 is TGCAGCGTGGACTTGGAGGACATTCAGTACTTC. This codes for CSVDLEDIQYF.